This T cell receptor beta chain is from a study of T-cell memory formation after mild COVID-19. For the study at large: Among the donors, TCR clusters were largely specific to each donor. Study outcomes and limitations: Balance between CD4 and CD8 was seen in clones contracting day 15 to 85, and a CD4+ lean was seen in later expanders. Some clones that responded were present in memory (sampled pre-infection), which suggests cross-reactive memory joined.

This clonotype was seen only a few times. The antigen is not known. Germline V gene sequence: CDR1 KGHDR, CDR2 SFDVKD. Trimming removed 4 bases from V and 4 bases from J, with 12 bases in between. This CDR3 comprises 14 residues. After 5'RACE with constant-segment primers, TCR alpha and TCR beta cDNA libraries carrying sample barcodes and UMIs were obtained. MiXCR, run by TCRdb on the 5' RACE reads, gives a single entry per CDR3 protein. The repertoire holds about 320,000 distinct CDR3 sequences, roughly an eighth seen once, with approximately 22% in the top ten. The J gene is TRBJ2-5, the V gene TRBV24-1, with TRBD1 as a possible D gene (6 bases). Material for sequencing was PBMCs or a T cell subset sorted from them (not recorded which). The clonotype originates from a man between 18 and 35 years old who had mild COVID-19 (a few samples of this study predate the infection). Cell type and time point are not known. The CDR3 is CATSELGGIETQYF. CDR3 nucleotide sequence: TGTGCCACCAGTGAGCTAGGGGGTATAGAGACCCAGTACTTC.